This record covers a single T cell receptor beta chain. CDR3 size: 11 residues. V gave up 7 bases and J gave up 14 bases; unmatched junction bases: 5. From germline, CDR1 is LGHDT and CDR2 YNNKEL (reference sequence). Here immunoSEQ multiplex PCR was the method, and the copy in TCRdb shows in-frame clones only, minus some. The data contain about 120,000 clones, approximately 88% of them singletons. This sample is drawn from a study of blood T cell repertoires in COVID-19. The wider study: The United States, Italy and Spain supplied acute and convalescent COVID-19 samples.

The sample comprised peripheral blood. The V and J genes are TRBV3-1 (or the pseudogene TRBV3-2) and TRBJ1-6; 7 nucleotides align to TRBD1. The origin of this receptor is a man aged 45-65 years with acute or convalescent COVID-19. The CDR3 spells CASTGGGTLHF. In DNA, the CDR3 is TGTGCCAGCACAGGGGGAGGCACCCTCCACTTT.